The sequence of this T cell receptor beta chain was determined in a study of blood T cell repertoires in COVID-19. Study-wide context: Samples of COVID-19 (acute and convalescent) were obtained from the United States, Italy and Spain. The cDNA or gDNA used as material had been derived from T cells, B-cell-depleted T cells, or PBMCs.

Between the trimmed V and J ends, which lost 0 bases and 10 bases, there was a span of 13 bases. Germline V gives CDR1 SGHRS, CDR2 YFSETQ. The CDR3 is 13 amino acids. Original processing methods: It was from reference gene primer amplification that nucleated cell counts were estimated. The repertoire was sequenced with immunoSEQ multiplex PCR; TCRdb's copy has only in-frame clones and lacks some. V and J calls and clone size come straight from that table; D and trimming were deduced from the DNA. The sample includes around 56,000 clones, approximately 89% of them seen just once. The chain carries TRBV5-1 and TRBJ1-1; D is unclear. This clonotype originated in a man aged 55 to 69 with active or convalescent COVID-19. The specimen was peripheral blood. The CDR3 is CASSLGAGRGAFF. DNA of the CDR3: TGCGCCAGCAGCTTGGGGGCAGGTCGGGGAGCTTTCTTT.